This paragraph reports one T cell receptor beta chain. The source of the sample is a study of technical replicates of blood from a few donors. This CDR3 is built from 16 residues. Unmatched junction bases numbered 1, after V lost 6 bases and J lost 0 bases. Germline V gives CDR1 SNHLY, CDR2 FYNNEI. Sequencing used immunoSEQ multiplex PCR; TCRdb keeps in-frame clones, though not all of them. The repertoire holds 55,000 to 75,000 clones, with approximately 89% as singletons. The receptor was derived from a human donor in good health. Some clones in this sample may be carry-over from other donors' samples. The gene calls are TRBV2 and TRBJ2-3, with TRBD2 matching 15 bases. Material for sequencing was PBMCs. Written as DNA, the CDR3 is TGTGCCAGCAGGGGGACTAGCGGGGGGAGCACAGATACGCAGTATTTT. Encoded protein: CASRGTSGGSTDTQYF.